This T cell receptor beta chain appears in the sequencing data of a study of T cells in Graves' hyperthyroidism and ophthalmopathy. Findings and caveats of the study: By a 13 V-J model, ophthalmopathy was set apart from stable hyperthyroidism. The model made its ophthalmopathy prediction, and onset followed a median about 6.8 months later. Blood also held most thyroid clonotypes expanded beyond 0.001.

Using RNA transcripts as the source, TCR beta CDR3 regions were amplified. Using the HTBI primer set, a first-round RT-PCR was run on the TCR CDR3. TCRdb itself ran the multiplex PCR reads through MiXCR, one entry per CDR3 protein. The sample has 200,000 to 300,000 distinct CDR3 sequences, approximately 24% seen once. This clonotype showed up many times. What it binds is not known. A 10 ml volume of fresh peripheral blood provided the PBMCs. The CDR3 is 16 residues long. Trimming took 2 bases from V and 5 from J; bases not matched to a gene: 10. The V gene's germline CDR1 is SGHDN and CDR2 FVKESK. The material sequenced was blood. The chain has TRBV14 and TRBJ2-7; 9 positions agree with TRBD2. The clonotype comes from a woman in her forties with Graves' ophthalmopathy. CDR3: CASSQPTGLAFDEQYF. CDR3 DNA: TGTGCCAGCAGCCAACCGACGGGACTAGCATTCGACGAGCAGTACTTC.